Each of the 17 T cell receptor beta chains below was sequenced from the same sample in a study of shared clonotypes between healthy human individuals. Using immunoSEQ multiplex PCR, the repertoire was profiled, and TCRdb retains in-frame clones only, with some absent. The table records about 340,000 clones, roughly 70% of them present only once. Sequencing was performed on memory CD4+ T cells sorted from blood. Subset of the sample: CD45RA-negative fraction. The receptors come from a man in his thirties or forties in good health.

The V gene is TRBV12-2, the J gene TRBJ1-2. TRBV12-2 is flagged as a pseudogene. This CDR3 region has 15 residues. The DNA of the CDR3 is TGTGCAAGTCGCACCTCTTGGTCTGGGACTTTTGGCTACACCTTC. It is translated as CASRTSWSGTFGYTF.

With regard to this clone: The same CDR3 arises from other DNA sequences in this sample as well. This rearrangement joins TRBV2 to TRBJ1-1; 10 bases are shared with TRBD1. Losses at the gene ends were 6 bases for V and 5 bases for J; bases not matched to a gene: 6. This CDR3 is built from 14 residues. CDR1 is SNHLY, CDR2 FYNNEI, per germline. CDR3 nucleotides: TGTGCCAGCAGGGGGACAGGGGCGGGAACTGAAGCTTTCTTT. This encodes CASRGTGAGTEAFF.

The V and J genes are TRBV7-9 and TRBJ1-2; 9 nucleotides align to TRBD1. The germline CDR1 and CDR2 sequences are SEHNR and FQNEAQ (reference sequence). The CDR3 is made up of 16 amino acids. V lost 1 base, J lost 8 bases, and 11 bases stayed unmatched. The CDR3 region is CASSLGAGTGTDGYTF. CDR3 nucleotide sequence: TGTGCCAGCAGCTTAGGCGCGGGGACAGGGACCGACGGCTACACCTTC.

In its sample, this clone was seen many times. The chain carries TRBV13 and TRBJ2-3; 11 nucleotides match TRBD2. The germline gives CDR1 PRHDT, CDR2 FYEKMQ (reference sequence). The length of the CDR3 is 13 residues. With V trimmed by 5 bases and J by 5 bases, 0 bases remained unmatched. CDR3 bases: TGTGCCAGCAGCCTAGCGGGAGGAGATACGCAGTATTTT. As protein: CASSLAGGDTQYF.

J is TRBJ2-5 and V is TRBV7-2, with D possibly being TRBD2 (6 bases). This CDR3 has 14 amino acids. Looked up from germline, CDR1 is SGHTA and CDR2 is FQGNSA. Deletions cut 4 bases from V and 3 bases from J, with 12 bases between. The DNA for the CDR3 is TGTGCCAGCAGCTCGGGACTGAGTAAAGAGACCCAGTACTTC. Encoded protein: CASSSGLSKETQYF.

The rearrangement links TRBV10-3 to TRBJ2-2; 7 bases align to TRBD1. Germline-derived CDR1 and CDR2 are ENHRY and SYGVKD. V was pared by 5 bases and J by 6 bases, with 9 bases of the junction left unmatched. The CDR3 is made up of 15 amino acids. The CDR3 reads CAISPNRGRAGELFF. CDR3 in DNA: TGTGCCATCAGTCCCAACAGGGGAAGGGCCGGGGAGCTGTTTTTT.

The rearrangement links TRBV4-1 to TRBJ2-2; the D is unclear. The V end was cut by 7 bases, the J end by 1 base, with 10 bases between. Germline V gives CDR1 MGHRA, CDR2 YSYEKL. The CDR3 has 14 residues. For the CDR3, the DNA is TGCGCCAGCAACGAACGGAAGAACACCGGGGAGCTGTTTTTT. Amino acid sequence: CASNERKNTGELFF.

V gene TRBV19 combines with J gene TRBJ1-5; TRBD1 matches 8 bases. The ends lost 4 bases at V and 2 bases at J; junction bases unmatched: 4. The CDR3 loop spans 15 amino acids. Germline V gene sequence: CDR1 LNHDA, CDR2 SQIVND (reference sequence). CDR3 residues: CASSNQGAGNQPQHF. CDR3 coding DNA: TGTGCCAGTAGTAACCAGGGGGCCGGCAATCAGCCCCAGCATTTT.

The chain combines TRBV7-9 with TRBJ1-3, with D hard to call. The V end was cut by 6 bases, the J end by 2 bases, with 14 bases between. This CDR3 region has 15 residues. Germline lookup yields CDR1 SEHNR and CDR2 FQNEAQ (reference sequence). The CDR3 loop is CASSPTLSPGNTIYF. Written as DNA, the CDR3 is TGTGCCAGCAGTCCTACTCTCTCACCTGGAAACACCATATATTTT.

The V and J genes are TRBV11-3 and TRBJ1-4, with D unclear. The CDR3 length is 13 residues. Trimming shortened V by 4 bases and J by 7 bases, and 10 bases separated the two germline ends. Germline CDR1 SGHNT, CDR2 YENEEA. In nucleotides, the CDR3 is TGTGCCAGCAGCTATAAGAGGGTTGAAAAACTGTTTTTT. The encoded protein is CASSYKRVEKLFF.

CDR3 sequence: CASSPGQGPDGANVLTF. The CDR3 coding sequence is TGTGCCAGCTCACCGGGGCAGGGGCCCGACGGGGCCAACGTCCTGACTTTC. The chain combines TRBV18 with TRBJ2-6, with D maybe TRBD1 (6 bases). The CDR3 has 17 amino acids. Germline V gives CDR1 KGHSH, CDR2 LQKENI. V lost 3 bases and J 4 bases, leaving 16 bases between the germline ends.

The CDR3 loop reads CASSGTRAQETQYF. The CDR3 DNA is TGTGCCAGCAGCGGGACTAGAGCTCAAGAGACCCAGTACTTC. The V call is TRBV6-6, the J call TRBJ2-5; 8 nucleotides agree with TRBD2. CDR1 is MNHNY, CDR2 SVGAGI, per germline (reference sequence). The trim removed 6 bases at V and 2 bases at J, leaving 5 bases unmatched. The length of the CDR3 is 14 residues.

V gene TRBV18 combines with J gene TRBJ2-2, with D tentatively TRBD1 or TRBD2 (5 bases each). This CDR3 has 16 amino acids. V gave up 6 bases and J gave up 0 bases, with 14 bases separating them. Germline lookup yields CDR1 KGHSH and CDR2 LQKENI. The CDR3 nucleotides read TGTGCCAGCTCCGGCCGGGGCAACCCGAACACCGGGGAGCTGTTTTTT. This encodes CASSGRGNPNTGELFF.

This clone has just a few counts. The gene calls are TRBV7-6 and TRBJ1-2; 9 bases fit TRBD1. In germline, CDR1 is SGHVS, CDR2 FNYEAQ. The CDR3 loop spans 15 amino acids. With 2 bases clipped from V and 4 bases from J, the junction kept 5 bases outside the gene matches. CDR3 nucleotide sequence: TGTGCCAGCAGCTTAAGTTCGGGACAGGGCTATGGCTACACCTTC. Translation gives CASSLSSGQGYGYTF. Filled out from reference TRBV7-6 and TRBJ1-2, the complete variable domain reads GAGVSQSPRYKVTKRGQDVALRCDPISGHVSLYWYRQALGQGPEFLTYFNYEAQQDKSGLPNDRFSAERPEGSISTLTIQRTEQRDSAMYRCASSLSSGQGYGYTFGSGTRLTVV.

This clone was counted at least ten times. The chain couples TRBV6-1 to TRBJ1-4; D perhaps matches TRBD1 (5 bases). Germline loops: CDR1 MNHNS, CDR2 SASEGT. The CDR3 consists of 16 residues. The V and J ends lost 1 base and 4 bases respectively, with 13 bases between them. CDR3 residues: CASSEGTWGINEKLFF. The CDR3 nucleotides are TGTGCCAGCAGTGAAGGGACCTGGGGGATTAATGAAAAACTGTTTTTT.

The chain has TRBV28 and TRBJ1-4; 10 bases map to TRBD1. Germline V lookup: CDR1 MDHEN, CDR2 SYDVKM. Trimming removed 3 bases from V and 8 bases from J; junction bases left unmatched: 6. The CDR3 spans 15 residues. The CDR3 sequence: CASSFGDRGGEKLFF. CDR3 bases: TGTGCCAGCAGTTTTGGGGACAGGGGTGGAGAAAAACTGTTTTTT.

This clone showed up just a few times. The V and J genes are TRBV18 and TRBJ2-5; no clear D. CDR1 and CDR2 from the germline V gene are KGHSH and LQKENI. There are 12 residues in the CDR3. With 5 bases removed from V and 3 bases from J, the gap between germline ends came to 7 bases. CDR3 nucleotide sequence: TGTGCCAGCTCAAGGACCGAAGAGACCCAGTACTTC. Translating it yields CASSRTEETQYF.